This T cell receptor beta chain was documented in a study of blood T cells in healthy people across ages. For the study at large: Roughly one uniquely barcoded beta molecule per two T cells was captured. Points from the study as a whole: Across the age range, TCR beta diversity per million T cells fell in a roughly linear way. Among long-lived donors, naive CD4+ cells were more numerous and diversity higher than in aged donors.

Alongside a J-beta primer mix, a sample-barcoded 5' primer served in a second PCR lasting about 6 to 12 cycles. One entry per CDR3 protein, called by TCRdb with MiXCR from the 5' RACE reads. Of 1,300,000 or so distinct CDR3 sequences listed, 55% to 75% are singletons. The donors, aged about 6 to 90, were healthy Caucasians from Russia. From germline, CDR1 is MGHDK and CDR2 SYGVNS. The CDR3 is 12 amino acids. The germline V and J ends were trimmed by 3 bases and 6 bases, with 8 bases remaining between them. Note on this clonotype: As yet, its antigen is unknown.

V and J are TRBV25-1 and TRBJ1-2; D call uncertain. The source is a man aged 18 to 29 in good health. Sample: blood. CDR3 nucleotides: TGTGCCAGCAGTGAGGTCGGGGATGGCTACACCTTC. Translation: CASSEVGDGYTF.